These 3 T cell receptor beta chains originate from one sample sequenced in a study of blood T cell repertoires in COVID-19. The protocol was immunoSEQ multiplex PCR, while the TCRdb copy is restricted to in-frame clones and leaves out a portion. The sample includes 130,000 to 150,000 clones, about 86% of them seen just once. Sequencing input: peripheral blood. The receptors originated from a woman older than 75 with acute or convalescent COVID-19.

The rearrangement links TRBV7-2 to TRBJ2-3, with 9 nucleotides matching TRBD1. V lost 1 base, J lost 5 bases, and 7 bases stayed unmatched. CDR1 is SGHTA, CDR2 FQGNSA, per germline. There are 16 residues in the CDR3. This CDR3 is CASSLVFGTGQDTQYF. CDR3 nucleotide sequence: TGTGCCAGCAGCTTAGTTTTCGGGACAGGGCAAGATACGCAGTATTTT.

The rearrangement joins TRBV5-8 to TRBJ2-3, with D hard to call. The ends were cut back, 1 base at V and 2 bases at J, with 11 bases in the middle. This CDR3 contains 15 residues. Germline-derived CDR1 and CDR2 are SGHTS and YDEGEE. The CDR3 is CASSLKLLYTDTQYF. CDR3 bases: TGTGCCAGCAGCTTGAAGCTTCTATACACAGATACGCAGTATTTT.

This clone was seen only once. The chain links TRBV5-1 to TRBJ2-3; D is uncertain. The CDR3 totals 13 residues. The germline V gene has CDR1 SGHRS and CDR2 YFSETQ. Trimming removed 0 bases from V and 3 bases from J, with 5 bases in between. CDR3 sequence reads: CASSLGRTDTQYF. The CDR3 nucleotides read TGCGCCAGCAGCTTGGGTAGAACAGATACGCAGTATTTT.